This T cell receptor (beta chain) was sequenced for a study of blood T cell repertoires in COVID-19. Study-wide background: Acute and convalescent COVID-19 specimens originated in the United States, Italy and Spain. Sources were T cells, B-cell-depleted T cells, or PBMCs; the material itself was cDNA or gDNA.

Germline CDR1 reads DFQATT; CDR2 reads SNEGSKA (reference sequence). The CDR3 consists of 12 residues. The V end lost 3 bases, the J end lost 1 base, and 6 bases lay between the germline ends. Libraries were prepared by immunoSEQ multiplex PCR; TCRdb keeps only in-frame clonotypes and omits some of them. The data show 100,000 to 150,000 clones, 80% to 85% seen once. The sequence was collected from a woman in her forties or fifties with acute or convalescent COVID-19. Specimen: peripheral blood. The chain is built from TRBV20-1 and TRBJ1-1, with D uncertain. The CDR3 protein is CSASPENTEAFF. CDR3 DNA: TGCAGTGCTAGTCCAGAGAACACTGAAGCTTTCTTT.